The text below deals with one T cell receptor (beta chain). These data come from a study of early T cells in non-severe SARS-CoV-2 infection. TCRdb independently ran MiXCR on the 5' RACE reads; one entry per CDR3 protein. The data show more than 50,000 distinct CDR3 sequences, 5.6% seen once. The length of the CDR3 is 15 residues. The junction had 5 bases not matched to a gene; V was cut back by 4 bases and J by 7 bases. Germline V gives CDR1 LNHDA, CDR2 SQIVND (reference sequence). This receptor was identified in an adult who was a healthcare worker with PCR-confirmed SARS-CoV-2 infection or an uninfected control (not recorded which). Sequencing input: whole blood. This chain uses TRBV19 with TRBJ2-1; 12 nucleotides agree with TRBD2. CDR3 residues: CASSRTSGDLNEQFF. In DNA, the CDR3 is TGTGCCAGTAGTAGGACTAGCGGGGACCTTAATGAGCAGTTCTTC.